This record looks at one TCR beta chain sequence and its context. V was shortened by 3 bases and J by 0 bases, with 14 bases between the two germline ends. This CDR3 has 17 amino acids. TCRdb independently ran MiXCR on the RT-PCR reads; one entry per CDR3 protein. Among more than 600,000 distinct CDR3 sequences listed, approximately 15% were seen once. The chain uses TRBV12-3 or TRBV12-4 and TRBJ1-4, with D unclear. This clonotype originated in a female donor in good health, serving as a healthy control. The sample taken for sequencing was memory CD4+ T cells from blood. The CDR3 loop reads CASSFDERTTTNEKLFF. DNA of the CDR3: TGTGCCAGCAGTTTTGACGAGAGGACCACAACTAATGAAAAACTGTTTTTT.